The rows below give T cell receptor beta chains drawn from one sample of a study of T cell responses to AZD1222 COVID-19 vaccine. Some clones are missing from TCRdb's copy, which holds only in-frame ones; the method was immunoSEQ multiplex PCR. The data contain 90,000 to 110,000 clones, over 75% of them seen just once; the ten biggest clones take up roughly 4.4%. This sample comprised peripheral blood, obtained 28 days after the second AZD1222 dose. These receptors all stem from an adult who received the AZD1222 COVID-19 vaccine. CDR3s include the opening cysteine and the closing phenylalanine or tryptophan. A D gene is named only where the DNA matches it firmly. A clone size is listed for some rows: how often the clone was seen (once, few, many), or a class if it is expanded.

TRBJ2-1 . TRBV10-3 TRBD2 CAISEIAGGGNEQFF TGTGCCATCAGTGAAATAGCGGGAGGGGGCAATGAGCAGTTCTTC
TRBJ1-4 . TRBV28 TRBD1 CASQGAQDEKLFF TGTGCCAGCCAGGGGGCGCAGGATGAAAAACTGTTTTTT
TRBJ1-2 . TRBV2 . CASRRERTLYGYTF TGTGCCAGCAGGAGGGAACGGACTCTCTATGGCTACACCTTC
TRBJ1-2 . TRBV3-1/TRBV3-2 . CASSQIGSGWINYGYTF TGTGCCAGCAGCCAAATAGGGTCGGGTTGGATCAACTATGGCTACACCTTC
TRBJ2-1 once TRBV5-1 TRBD1 CASSSLGGQGSYNEQFF TGCGCCAGCAGCTCACTGGGGGGACAGGGGAGCTACAATGAGCAGTTCTTC
TRBJ2-4 . TRBV19 TRBD1 CASSVPGTAIAKNIQYF TGTGCCAGTAGTGTTCCCGGGACAGCAATAGCCAAAAACATTCAGTACTTC
TRBJ2-7 . TRBV18 . CASSPDSAEQYF TGTGCCAGCTCACCCGACTCAGCGGAGCAGTACTTC
TRBJ2-5 . TRBV29-1 TRBD1 CSVGQGEGETQYF TGCAGCGTTGGACAGGGGGAAGGGGAGACCCAGTACTTC
TRBJ1-5 . TRBV7-2 . CASSPGGSNQPQHF TGTGCCAGCAGCCCCGGTGGAAGCAATCAGCCCCAGCATTTT
TRBJ2-7 . TRBV28 TRBD2 CASNPERDPYEQYF TGTGCCAGCAACCCCGAGCGGGACCCTTACGAGCAGTACTTC
TRBJ1-5 . TRBV6-2/TRBV6-3 . CASSYGAPGPLFGNQPQHF TGTGCCAGCAGTTACGGTGCGCCAGGCCCACTCTTTGGCAATCAGCCCCAGCATTTT
TRBJ2-1 . TRBV19 TRBD1 CASSTGTAIVNEQFF TGTGCCAGTAGTACCGGGACAGCCATCGTCAATGAGCAGTTCTTC
TRBJ1-5 . TRBV4-2 . CASSQDRGADSNQPQHF TGTGCCAGCAGCCAAGATAGGGGAGCGGATAGCAATCAGCCCCAGCATTTT
TRBJ2-7 . TRBV6-5 . CASTPPLEQYF TGTGCCAGCACCCCTCCTCTCGAGCAGTACTTC
TRBJ2-5 . TRBV19 . CASSIGYQETQYF TGTGCCAGTAGTATCGGGTACCAAGAGACCCAGTACTTC
TRBJ1-1 . TRBV27 . CASSLSVPTVNTEAFF TGTGCCAGCAGTTTATCGGTCCCGACCGTGAACACTGAAGCTTTCTTT
TRBJ2-5 . TRBV5-1 TRBD2 CASSLSTSGAYETQYF TGCGCCAGCAGCTTGTCTACCAGCGGGGCCTACGAGACCCAGTACTTC
TRBJ2-7 . TRBV27 . CASSLFSGTYEQYF TGTGCCAGCAGTTTATTTTCCGGAACCTACGAGCAGTACTTC
TRBJ1-4 . TRBV3-1/TRBV3-2 . CASSQRPRVAANEKLFF TGTGCCAGCAGCCAAAGACCCAGGGTCGCGGCTAATGAAAAACTGTTTTTT
TRBJ1-2 . TRBV28 . CASSLNGNGYTF TGTGCCAGCAGTTTAAATGGGAACGGCTACACCTTC
TRBJ1-6 . TRBV19 TRBD1 CASLSRTGGSPLHF TGTGCCAGTCTATCCAGGACAGGGGGGTCACCCCTCCACTTT